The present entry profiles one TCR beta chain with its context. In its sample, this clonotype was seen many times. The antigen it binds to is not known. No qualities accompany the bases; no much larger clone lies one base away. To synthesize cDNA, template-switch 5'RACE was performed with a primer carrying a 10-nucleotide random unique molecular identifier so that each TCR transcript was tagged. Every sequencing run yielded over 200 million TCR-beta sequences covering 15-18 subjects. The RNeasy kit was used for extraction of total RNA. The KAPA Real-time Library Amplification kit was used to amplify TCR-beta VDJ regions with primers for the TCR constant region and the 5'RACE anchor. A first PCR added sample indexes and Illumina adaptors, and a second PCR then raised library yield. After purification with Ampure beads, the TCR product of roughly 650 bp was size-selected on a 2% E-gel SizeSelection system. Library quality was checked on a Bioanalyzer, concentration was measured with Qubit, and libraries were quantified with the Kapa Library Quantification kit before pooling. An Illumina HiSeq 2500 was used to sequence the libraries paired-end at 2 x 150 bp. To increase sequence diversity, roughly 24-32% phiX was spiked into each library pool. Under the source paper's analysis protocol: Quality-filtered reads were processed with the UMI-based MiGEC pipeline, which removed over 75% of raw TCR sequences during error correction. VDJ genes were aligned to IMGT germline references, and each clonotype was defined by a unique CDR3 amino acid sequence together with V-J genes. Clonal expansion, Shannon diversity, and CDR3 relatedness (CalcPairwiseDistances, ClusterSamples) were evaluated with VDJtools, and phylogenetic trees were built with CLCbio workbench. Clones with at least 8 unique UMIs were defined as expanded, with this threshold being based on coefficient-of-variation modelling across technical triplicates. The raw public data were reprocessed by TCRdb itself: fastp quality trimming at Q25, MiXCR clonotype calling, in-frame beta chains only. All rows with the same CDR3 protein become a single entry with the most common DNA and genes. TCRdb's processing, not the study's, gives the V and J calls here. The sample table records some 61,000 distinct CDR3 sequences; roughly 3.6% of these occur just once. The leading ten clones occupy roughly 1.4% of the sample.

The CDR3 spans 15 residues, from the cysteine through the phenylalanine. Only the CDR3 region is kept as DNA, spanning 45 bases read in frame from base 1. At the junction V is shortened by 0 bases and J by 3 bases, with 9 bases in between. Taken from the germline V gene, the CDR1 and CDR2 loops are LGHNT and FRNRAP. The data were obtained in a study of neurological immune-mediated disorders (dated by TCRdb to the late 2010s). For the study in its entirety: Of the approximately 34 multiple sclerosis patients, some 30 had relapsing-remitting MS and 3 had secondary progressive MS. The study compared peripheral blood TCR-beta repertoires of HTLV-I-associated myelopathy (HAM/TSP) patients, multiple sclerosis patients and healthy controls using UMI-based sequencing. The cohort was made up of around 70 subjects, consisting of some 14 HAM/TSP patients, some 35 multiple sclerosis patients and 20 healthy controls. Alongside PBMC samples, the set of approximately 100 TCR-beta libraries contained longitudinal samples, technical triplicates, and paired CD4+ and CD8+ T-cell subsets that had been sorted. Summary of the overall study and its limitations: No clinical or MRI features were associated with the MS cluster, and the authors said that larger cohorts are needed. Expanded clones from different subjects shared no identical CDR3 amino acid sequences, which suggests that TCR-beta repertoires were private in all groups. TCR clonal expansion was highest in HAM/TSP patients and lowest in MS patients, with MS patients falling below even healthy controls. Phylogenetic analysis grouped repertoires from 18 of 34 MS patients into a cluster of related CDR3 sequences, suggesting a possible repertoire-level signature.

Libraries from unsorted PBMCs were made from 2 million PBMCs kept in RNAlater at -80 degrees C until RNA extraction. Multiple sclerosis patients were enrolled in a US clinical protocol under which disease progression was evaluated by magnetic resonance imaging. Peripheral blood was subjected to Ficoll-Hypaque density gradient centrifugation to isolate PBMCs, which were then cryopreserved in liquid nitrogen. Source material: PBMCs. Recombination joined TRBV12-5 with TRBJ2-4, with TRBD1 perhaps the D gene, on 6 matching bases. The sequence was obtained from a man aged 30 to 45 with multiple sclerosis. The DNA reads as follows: TGTGCTAGTGGTTTGGTCAGGGGCCGCAAAAACATTCAGTACTTC. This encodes CASGLVRGRKNIQYF.